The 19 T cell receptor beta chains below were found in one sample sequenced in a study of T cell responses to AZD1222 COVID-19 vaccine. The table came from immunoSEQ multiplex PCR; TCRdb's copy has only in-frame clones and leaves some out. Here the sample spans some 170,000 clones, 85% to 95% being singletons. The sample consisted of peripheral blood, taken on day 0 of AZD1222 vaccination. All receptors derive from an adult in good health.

The CDR3 DNA reads as TGTGCCAGCAGTGATTCTTTAGGCCCCCGCTCTGGGGCCAACGTCCTGACTTTC. Residues: CASSDSLGPRSGANVLTF. V is TRBV2 and J is TRBJ2-6; no reliable D call. Trimming shortened V by 3 bases and J by 0 bases, and 15 bases separated the two germline ends. The CDR3 contains 18 residues. Looked up from germline, CDR1 is SNHLY and CDR2 is FYNNEI.

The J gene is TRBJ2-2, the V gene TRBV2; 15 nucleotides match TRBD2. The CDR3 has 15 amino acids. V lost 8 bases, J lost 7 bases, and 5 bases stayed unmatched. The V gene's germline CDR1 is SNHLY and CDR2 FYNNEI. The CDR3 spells CASVGLAGGVGELFF. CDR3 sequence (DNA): TGTGCCAGCGTTGGACTAGCGGGAGGGGTCGGGGAGCTGTTTTTT.

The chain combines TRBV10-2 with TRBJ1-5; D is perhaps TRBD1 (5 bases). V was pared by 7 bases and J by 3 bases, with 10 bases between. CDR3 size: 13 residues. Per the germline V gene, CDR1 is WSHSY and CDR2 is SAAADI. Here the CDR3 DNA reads TGCGCCAGCAAGGGGACCCTCAATCAGCCCCAGCATTTT. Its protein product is CASKGTLNQPQHF.

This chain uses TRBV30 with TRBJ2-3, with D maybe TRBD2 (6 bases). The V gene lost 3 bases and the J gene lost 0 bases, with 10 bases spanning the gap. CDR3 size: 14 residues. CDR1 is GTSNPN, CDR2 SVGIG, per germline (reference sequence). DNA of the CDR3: TGTGCCTGGAGACCCCGGGGGAGCACAGATACGCAGTATTTT. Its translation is CAWRPRGSTDTQYF.

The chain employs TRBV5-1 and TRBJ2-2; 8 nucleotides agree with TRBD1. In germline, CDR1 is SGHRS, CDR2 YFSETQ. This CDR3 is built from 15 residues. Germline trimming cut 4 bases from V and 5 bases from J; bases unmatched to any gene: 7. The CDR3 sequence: CASSITGGYTGELFF. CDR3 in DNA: TGCGCCAGCAGCATCACAGGGGGATATACCGGGGAGCTGTTTTTT.

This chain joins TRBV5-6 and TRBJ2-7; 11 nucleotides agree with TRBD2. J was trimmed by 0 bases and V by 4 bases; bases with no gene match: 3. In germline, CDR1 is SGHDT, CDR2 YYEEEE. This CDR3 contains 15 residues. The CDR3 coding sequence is TGTGCCAGCAGCCCGACTAGCGGGAACTCCTACGAGCAGTACTTC. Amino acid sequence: CASSPTSGNSYEQYF.

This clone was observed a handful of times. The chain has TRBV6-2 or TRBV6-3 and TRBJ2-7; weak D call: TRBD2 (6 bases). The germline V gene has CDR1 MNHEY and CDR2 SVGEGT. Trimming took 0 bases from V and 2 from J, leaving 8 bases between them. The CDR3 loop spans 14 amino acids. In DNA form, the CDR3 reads TGTGCCAGCAGTTACTCGAGCGGGCCCTACGAGCAGTACTTC. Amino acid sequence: CASSYSSGPYEQYF.

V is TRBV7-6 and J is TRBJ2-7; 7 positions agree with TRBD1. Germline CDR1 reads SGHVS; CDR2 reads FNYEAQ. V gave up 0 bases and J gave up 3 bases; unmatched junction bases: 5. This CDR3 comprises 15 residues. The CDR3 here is CASSLASGTDYEQYF. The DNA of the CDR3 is TGTGCCAGCAGCTTAGCCTCCGGGACAGACTACGAGCAGTACTTC.

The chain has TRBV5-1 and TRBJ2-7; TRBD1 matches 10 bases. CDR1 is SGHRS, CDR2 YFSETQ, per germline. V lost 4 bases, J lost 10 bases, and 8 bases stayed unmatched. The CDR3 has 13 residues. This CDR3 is CASSEPGQGIQYF. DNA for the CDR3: TGCGCCAGCAGCGAACCGGGACAGGGGATACAGTACTTC.

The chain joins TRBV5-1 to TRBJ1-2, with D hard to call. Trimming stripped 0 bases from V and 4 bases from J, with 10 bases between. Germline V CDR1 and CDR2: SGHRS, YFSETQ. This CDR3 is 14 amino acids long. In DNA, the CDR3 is TGCGCCAGCAGCTTGGAGGTAGGATCCTATGGCTACACCTTC. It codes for CASSLEVGSYGYTF.

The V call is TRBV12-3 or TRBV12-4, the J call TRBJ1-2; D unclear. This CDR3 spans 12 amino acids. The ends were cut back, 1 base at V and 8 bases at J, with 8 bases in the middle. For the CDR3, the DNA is TGTGCCAGCAGTTTAGGGATTTGGGGCTACACCTTC. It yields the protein CASSLGIWGYTF.

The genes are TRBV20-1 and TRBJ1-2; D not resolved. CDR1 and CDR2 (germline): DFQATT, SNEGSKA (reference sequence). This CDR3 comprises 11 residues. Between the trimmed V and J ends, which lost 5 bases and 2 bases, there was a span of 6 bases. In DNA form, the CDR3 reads TGCAGTGCTCCCCAGAACTATGGCTACACCTTC. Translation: CSAPQNYGYTF.

DNA for the CDR3: TGTGCCAGCAGCCCCGGTACAGGGGGCTACGAGCAGTACTTC. Translation: CASSPGTGGYEQYF. The chain couples TRBV3-1 (or the pseudogene TRBV3-2) to TRBJ2-7; 8 bases match TRBD1. There are 14 residues in the CDR3. CDR1 and CDR2 (germline): LGHDT, YNNKEL (reference sequence). V gave up 4 bases and J gave up 3 bases; unmatched junction bases: 5.

CDR3 residues: CASSEARLGGNQPQHF. CDR3 DNA: TGTGCCAGCAGTGAAGCGAGGCTGGGTGGCAATCAGCCCCAGCATTTT. This sequence joins TRBV2 and TRBJ1-5; D unresolved. Germline V gene lookup returns CDR1 SNHLY and CDR2 FYNNEI. V was shortened by 0 bases and J by 2 bases, with 11 bases between the two germline ends. The CDR3 is made up of 16 amino acids.

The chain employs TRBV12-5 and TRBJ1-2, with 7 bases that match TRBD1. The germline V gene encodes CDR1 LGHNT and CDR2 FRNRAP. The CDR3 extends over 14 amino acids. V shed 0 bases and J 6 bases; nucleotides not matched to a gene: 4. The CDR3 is CASGLVGGYDGYTF. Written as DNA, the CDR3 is TGTGCTAGTGGTTTGGTAGGGGGCTACGATGGCTACACCTTC.

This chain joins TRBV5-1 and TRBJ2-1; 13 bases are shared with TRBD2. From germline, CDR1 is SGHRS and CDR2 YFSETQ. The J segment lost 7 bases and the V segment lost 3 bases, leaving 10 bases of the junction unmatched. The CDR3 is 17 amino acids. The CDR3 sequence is CASSSGLAGPGGNEQFF. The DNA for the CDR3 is TGCGCCAGCAGCTCGGGACTAGCGGGGCCAGGGGGGAATGAGCAGTTCTTC.

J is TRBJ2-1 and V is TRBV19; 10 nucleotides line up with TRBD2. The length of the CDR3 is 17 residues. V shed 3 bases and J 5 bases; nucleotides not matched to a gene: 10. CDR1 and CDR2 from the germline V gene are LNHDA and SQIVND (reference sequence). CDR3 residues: CASSIRGLAGENNEQFF. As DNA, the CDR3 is TGTGCCAGTAGTATTCGAGGGCTAGCGGGAGAGAACAATGAGCAGTTCTTC.

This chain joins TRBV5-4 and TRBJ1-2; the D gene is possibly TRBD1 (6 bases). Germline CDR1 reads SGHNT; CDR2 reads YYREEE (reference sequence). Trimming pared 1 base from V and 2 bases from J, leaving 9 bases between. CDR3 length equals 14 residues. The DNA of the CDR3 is TGTGCCAGCAGCTTGCAGGGGCAAAACTATGGCTACACCTTC. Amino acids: CASSLQGQNYGYTF.

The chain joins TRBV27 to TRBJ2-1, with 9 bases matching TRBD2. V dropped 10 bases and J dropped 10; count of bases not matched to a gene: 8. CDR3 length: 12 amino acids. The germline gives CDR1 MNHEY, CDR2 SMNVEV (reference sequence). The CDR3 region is CAIQGGRGEQFF. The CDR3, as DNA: TGTGCCATCCAGGGCGGGAGGGGGGAGCAGTTCTTC.